This TCR beta chain was found in a study of OX40 agonist ivuxolimab in advanced cancers. TCRdb keeps only in-frame clones here, not all; method: immunoSEQ multiplex PCR. Of fewer than 90,000 clones listed, roughly nine tenths were seen once; the top ten hold 2.8%. The CDR3 is 16 residues long. V lost 4 bases, J lost 8 bases, and 13 bases stayed unmatched. The germline V gene has CDR1 ENHRY and CDR2 SYGVKD. The material was CD4+ or CD8+ T cells sorted from blood, obtained in a trial of the OX40 agonist ivuxolimab. The sequence came from an adult with an advanced solid tumor such as melanoma, head and neck, liver or kidney cancer. The gene calls are TRBV10-3 and TRBJ1-2, with 10 bases fitting TRBD1. CDR3 bases: TGTGCCATCAGTGCATCCGCCGACAGGGGGCCGGTCGGCTACACCTTC. Translating gives CAISASADRGPVGYTF.